The 19 T cell receptor beta chains below were found in one sample sequenced in a study of T cell responses to AZD1222 COVID-19 vaccine. TCRdb keeps only in-frame clones here, not all; method: immunoSEQ multiplex PCR. Found here are some 100,000 clones, around 87% of them singletons; the top ten hold less than 15%. The sample in question was peripheral blood, obtained on day 0 of AZD1222 vaccination. These receptors were taken from an adult in good health.

The gene calls are TRBV27 and TRBJ2-7; TRBD1 aligns across 9 bases. With V trimmed by 2 bases and J by 1 base, 0 bases remained unmatched. The CDR3 spans 14 residues. CDR1 and CDR2 from the germline V gene are MNHEY and SMNVEV (reference sequence). CDR3 bases: TGTGCCAGCAGTTTAGGGACAGGGTCCTACGAGCAGTACTTC. Its protein product is CASSLGTGSYEQYF.

The rearrangement links TRBV5-6 to TRBJ2-1; D might be TRBD1 (6 bases). CDR1 and CDR2 from the germline V gene are SGHDT and YYEEEE. The CDR3 runs to 15 residues. Trimming removed 4 bases from V and 6 bases from J, with 17 bases in between. The CDR3 here is CASSGGPKLVNEQFF. The DNA of the CDR3 is TGTGCCAGCAGCGGGGGCCCTAAACTAGTCAATGAGCAGTTCTTC.

The rearrangement uses TRBV7-2 and TRBJ2-1; 12 nucleotides line up with TRBD2. V gave up 6 bases and J gave up 4 bases; unmatched junction bases: 1. The germline CDR1 and CDR2 sequences are SGHTA and FQGNSA. The CDR3 is 14 amino acids. The CDR3 DNA reads as TGTGCCAGCAGGGGACTAGCGGGTTACAATGAGCAGTTCTTC. Translating it yields CASRGLAGYNEQFF.

The gene calls are TRBV9 and TRBJ1-6, with D perhaps TRBD1 (5 bases). V lost 4 bases and J lost 4, with 12 bases in between. The CDR3 totals 15 residues. CDR1 SGDLS and CDR2 YYNGEE come from the germline V gene. Written as DNA, the CDR3 is TGTGCCAGCAGCCCCCGGGAGGGGTATAATTCACCCCTCCACTTT. This encodes CASSPREGYNSPLHF.

This chain connects TRBV7-6 to TRBJ1-1, with D possibly TRBD1 on 5 matching bases. The V end lost 5 bases, the J end lost 3 bases, and 13 bases lay between the germline ends. The CDR3 consists of 14 residues. Germline assignment: CDR1 SGHVS and CDR2 FNYEAQ. DNA for the CDR3: TGTGCCAGCAGCGCGCTGGGGGGGTACACTGAAGCTTTCTTT. As protein: CASSALGGYTEAFF.

The chain links TRBV28 to TRBJ2-4, with 11 bases that match TRBD1. The CDR3 length is 19 residues. The germline V gene has CDR1 MDHEN and CDR2 SYDVKM. Trimming cost V 3 bases and J 2 bases; bases outside gene matches: 12. The CDR3 region is CASSFGQGATYTTKNIQYF. In DNA form, the CDR3 reads TGTGCCAGCAGTTTCGGACAGGGGGCGACGTATACGACCAAAAACATTCAGTACTTC.

This clone has just a few counts. V is TRBV4-3 and J is TRBJ2-1; a weak D match, TRBD2 (5 bases). Trimming removed 3 bases at V and 9 bases at J, with 18 bases between. Germline-derived CDR1 and CDR2 are LGHNA and YSLEER. The CDR3 is made up of 15 amino acids. In DNA, the CDR3 is TGCGCCAGCAGCCAGAGGCCGGGAACCTACGGTGAGCAGTTCTTC. The encoded protein is CASSQRPGTYGEQFF.

The V call is TRBV9, the J call TRBJ2-1; no definite D call. V was pared by 2 bases and J by 5 bases, with 8 bases between. Germline V gives CDR1 SGDLS, CDR2 YYNGEE. CDR3 length equals 13 residues. DNA of the CDR3: TGTGCCAGCAGCGTGAGTCAAGACAATGAGCAGTTCTTC. It encodes CASSVSQDNEQFF.

This clone was found once. V usage is TRBV6-2 or TRBV6-3 and J usage is TRBJ1-1; D ambiguous. Germline CDR1 reads MNHEY; CDR2 reads SVGEGT. The CDR3 sequence is 16 residues long. V lost 3 bases to trimming and J lost 0 bases, with 14 bases between them. CDR3 amino acids: CASSYSQILVNTEAFF. The DNA of the CDR3 is TGTGCCAGCAGTTATTCTCAGATATTGGTGAACACTGAAGCTTTCTTT.

V usage is TRBV2 and J usage is TRBJ2-7, with D unclear. V dropped 3 bases and J dropped 3 bases, with 15 bases sitting between them. The germline V gene has CDR1 SNHLY and CDR2 FYNNEI. This CDR3 is 15 amino acids long. CDR3 coding DNA: TGTGCCAGCAGTGACCCGCTGGCGGACCGCTACGAGCAGTACTTC. Residues: CASSDPLADRYEQYF.

This chain uses TRBV11-3 with TRBJ2-1; 8 bases align to TRBD2. Germline values: CDR1 SGHNT, CDR2 YENEEA. The CDR3 consists of 17 residues. The J segment lost 3 bases and the V segment lost 5 bases, leaving 12 bases of the junction unmatched. Written as DNA, the CDR3 is TGTGCCAGCAGCCGTCGGGCTAGCGGGCAAGACTACAATGAGCAGTTCTTC. This translates into CASSRRASGQDYNEQFF.

The chain carries TRBV6-1 and TRBJ1-4; D is perhaps TRBD1 (5 bases). CDR3 length: 15 amino acids. V lost 3 bases to trimming and J lost 10 bases, with 18 bases between them. The germline CDR1 and CDR2 sequences are MNHNS and SASEGT. CDR3 DNA sequence: TGTGCCAGCAGTGATGAAGCAGGACGAAGGGGAAAACTGTTTTTT. It is translated as CASSDEAGRRGKLFF.

The chain has TRBV7-2 and TRBJ1-4; D not certain. Trimming removed 3 bases from V and 8 bases from J, with 16 bases in between. Germline assignment: CDR1 SGHTA and CDR2 FQGNSA. CDR3 size: 15 residues. CDR3 region: CASSFFGSLGEKLFF. CDR3 sequence (DNA): TGTGCCAGCAGCTTCTTTGGGTCCCTGGGGGAAAAACTGTTTTTT. Based on the CDR3 plus reference TRBV7-2 and TRBJ1-4, the full variable domain is GAGVSQSPSNKVTEKGKDVELRCDPISGHTALYWYRQSLGQGLEFLIYFQGNSAPDKSGLPSDRFSAERTGGSVSTLTIQRTQQEDSAVYLCASSFFGSLGEKLFFGSGTQLSVL.

CDR3 in DNA: TGTGCCAGCAGCCGGACAGGGGACTATGACGGCTACACCTTC. Its protein product is CASSRTGDYDGYTF. The chain has TRBV7-3 and TRBJ1-2; 9 bases line up with TRBD1. CDR3 length equals 14 residues. Trimming removed 5 bases from V and 8 bases from J; junction bases left unmatched: 9. Germline V gene sequence: CDR1 SGHTA, CDR2 FQGTGA. Together with reference TRBV7-3 and TRBJ1-2, the CDR3 gives the full variable domain: GAGVSQTPSNKVTEKGKYVELRCDPISGHTALYWYRQSLGQGPEFLIYFQGTGAADDSGLPNDRFFAVRPEGSVSTLKIQRTERGDSAVYLCASSRTGDYDGYTFGSGTRLTVV.

The J gene is TRBJ1-1, the V gene TRBV14; D is uncertain. The CDR3 has 14 amino acids. Germline lookup yields CDR1 SGHDN and CDR2 FVKESK. Trimming pared 4 bases from V and 1 base from J, leaving 10 bases between. The CDR3 reads CASSPTDGNTEAFF. As DNA, the CDR3 is TGTGCCAGCAGCCCTACAGACGGGAACACTGAAGCTTTCTTT.

V and J are TRBV4-1 and TRBJ1-5; no definite D call. Trimming cost V 5 bases and J 5 bases, with 10 bases left between them. CDR1 is MGHRA and CDR2 is YSYEKL in the germline V gene. The CDR3 length is 13 residues. This CDR3 is CASSKSGYQPQHF. Here the CDR3 DNA reads TGCGCCAGCAGCAAGTCAGGTTATCAGCCCCAGCATTTT.

V is TRBV6-1 and J is TRBJ2-7; D ambiguous. V lost 2 bases, J lost 2 bases, and 4 bases lay in between. Germline V gene sequence: CDR1 MNHNS, CDR2 SASEGT. The length of the CDR3 is 12 residues. The CDR3 DNA sequence: TGTGCCAGCAGTGAATGGACCTACGAGCAGTACTTC. Its protein product is CASSEWTYEQYF.

The chain has TRBV9 and TRBJ1-6; D is uncertain. The V end lost 0 bases, the J end lost 9 bases, and 13 bases lay between the germline ends. The CDR3 is 15 residues long. CDR1 and CDR2 from the germline V gene are SGDLS and YYNGEE. The CDR3 DNA is TGTGCCAGCAGCGTAGGGGAAGGTCGTAGTTCACCCCTCCACTTT. Its translation: CASSVGEGRSSPLHF.

The chain links TRBV25-1 to TRBJ2-1, with a tentative D call TRBD2 (5 bases). V was clipped by 1 base and J by 6 bases, with 10 bases between them. CDR3 length: 14 amino acids. Germline V gives CDR1 MGHDK, CDR2 SYGVNS. The CDR3 sequence: CASSESGGSNEQFF. The CDR3 bases are TGTGCCAGCAGTGAATCAGGCGGGTCCAATGAGCAGTTCTTC.